The TCR beta chain under discussion was sequenced for a study of T-cell reconstitution after alpha-beta-depleted transplantation in children. During its preparation, the TCRbeta library received unique molecular identifiers. One entry per CDR3 protein results from TCRdb running MiXCR on the PCR reads. The sample holds hundreds of thousands of distinct CDR3 sequences, around 15% seen once. Germline CDR1 and CDR2: MGHRA and YSYEKL. The CDR3 length is 14 residues. Trimming took 8 bases from V and 7 from J, leaving 15 bases between them. The table lists this clonotype with a few counts. J is TRBJ1-6 and V is TRBV4-1, with D possibly being TRBD1 (6 bases). The clonotype was recovered from a boy under two years old who had a stem cell transplant for Wiskott-Aldrich syndrome, so the T cells may come from the graft donor. The sequenced sample was PBMCs, mostly from graft donor cells, obtained 360 days after TCRalphabeta/CD19-depleted stem cell transplant. Here the CDR3 DNA reads TGCGCCAGCTCCCTAGGGGGTCGGAATTCACCCCTCCACTTT. Its protein product is CASSLGGRNSPLHF.